This entry describes one TCR beta chain. This sample is drawn from a study of blood T cell repertoires in COVID-19. The V gene lost 5 bases and the J gene lost 5 bases, with 6 bases spanning the gap. This CDR3 region has 11 residues. Germline-derived CDR1 and CDR2 are MDHEN and SYDVKM. Authors' processing steps: It was from reference gene primer amplification that nucleated cell counts were estimated. TCRdb's table, derived via immunoSEQ multiplex PCR, lists solely in-frame clones and lacks some. Clone size and the V and J calls come from that table; the DNA yielded D and trimming. The sample lists roughly 180,000 clones; about 88% were seen once.

The receptor's source is a man between 65 and 85 years old with active or convalescent COVID-19. The rearrangement links TRBV28 to TRBJ1-1; D is undetermined. The sequencing sample was made of peripheral blood. CDR3 amino acids: CASSRFTEAFF. CDR3 nucleotides: TGTGCCAGCAGTCGGTTTACTGAAGCTTTCTTT. Combining the CDR3 with reference TRBV28 and TRBJ1-1 gives the whole variable domain DVKVTQSSRYLVKRTGEKVFLECVQDMDHENMFWYRQDPGLGLRLIYFSYDVKMKEKGDIPEGYSVSREKKERFSLILESASTNQTSMYLCASSRFTEAFFGQGTRLTVV.